This TCR beta chain comes out of a study of shared clonotypes between healthy human individuals (dated by TCRdb to 2019 to 2021). The study in broad terms: A couple of women and a few men aged 18 to 49 years were included in the cohort. To estimate repertoire size and how much clonotype sharing occurs between individuals, the study deeply sequenced the blood TCR repertoires of about five healthy adults. To increase sequencing depth and limit assay-specific biases, different laboratories used diverse techniques to prepare libraries and sequence TCR repertoires. For each donor, three plates each were used for CD4 naive and CD4 memory, two plates were used for CD8 naive, and one plate was used for CD8 memory. Leukapheresis yielded between about 0.9 and 9 billion PBMCs per donor.

Paper-wide results and their limitations: Because the study included only a small number of donors, the genetic and exposure-history diversity represented was limited. Naive subsets generally had larger estimated clonotype richness than memory subsets. Only blood was sampled, and tissue TCR repertoires likely differ from those in blood. Rarefaction of sorted-subset datasets indicated incomplete sequencing despite the large sequencing depth. Compared with non-shared clonotypes, the clonotypes found in all four sorted-subset donors had higher generation probabilities. Pairwise subsampling indicated that sequencing depth was expected to affect the degree of clonotype sharing among donors. Approximately 4.8% of naive CD4, roughly 3.5% of naive CD8, around 2.3% of memory CD4, and around 0.4% of memory CD8 clonotypes were shared across a few donors.

A remark on this clone: Its antigen target is currently unknown. Base-call qualities are not available, and no considerably larger clone is one nucleotide away.

The donors were healthy, HIV-negative adults who had no recently reported acute infections or vaccinations. All donors were Caucasian adults living in Nashville, Tennessee, USA. CD4+ T cells were enriched by magnetic negative selection; naive cells were then positively selected on CD45RA, and the negative fraction formed the memory subset. After blood collection by leukapheresis, PBMCs were isolated using Ficoll-Histopaque density gradient centrifugation and then cryopreserved in the vapor phase of liquid nitrogen. Purity and quantity of every magnetically sorted T cell population were checked by analytical flow cytometry. From each sorted fraction, genomic DNA was isolated and quantified by UV absorbance on a Nanodrop 2000c. TCR CDR3 regions were amplified from genomic DNA by multiplex PCR using the deep immunoSEQ assay. Genomic DNA extracted from each cell subset was distributed evenly over all wells of several immunoSEQ 96-well plates, and each plate served as one replicate. For sorted subsets, each replicate PCR was loaded with roughly 200 ng genomic DNA, equivalent to 25,000 to 35,000 T cell genomes. Purified libraries were measured with a Qubit 3.0 fluorometer, size-checked on a Bioanalyzer 2100, and measured again with the KAPA Library Quantification kit. Every immunoSEQ 96-well plate was sequenced on a separate single-read 150-cycle Illumina NextSeq 550 flow cell. The authors' pipeline ran thus. Because the immunoSEQ output held only junctional sequences and lacked quality scores, the filtering could not match the filtering applied to full-length reads. To assign V/J genes and CDR3, sequences were annotated against IMGT germline references using PyIR, a Python wrapper for IgBLAST v1.9. Reads were filtered out if the reads had weak V/J assignments (E-value above 1e-6), no CDR3, stop codons, out-of-frame junctions, or ambiguous translated residues. V3J clonotypes were defined as sequences sharing an identical inferred V gene, J gene, and CDR3 amino acid sequence. The percentage overlap between two repertoires was calculated by dividing the number of shared unique clonotypes by the size of the smaller repertoire. Repertoire richness was assessed with RTK rarefaction, the Chao1 estimator, and Recon v2.1 estimates of unobserved clonotypes. OLGA was used to compute generation probabilities for all TCRbeta clonotypes that the gDNA method yielded from a handful of donors. TCRdb obtained this table from immuneACCESS and retained in-frame rearrangements with V and J assigned. These tables miss some clones; where compared with another copy, unresolved V genes account for less than half of the shortfall, and the remainder is unexplained. V, J and clone size are those of that table, while D and trimming were read from the DNA. Within this sample are about 2.3 million clones, with just under 95% of them counted one time only. The biggest ten clones account for about 0.36% of the sample.

Spanning cysteine to phenylalanine, the CDR3 consists of 17 amino acids. CDR3 DNA is the only sequence kept; it has 51 bases, read in frame from the first base. V gives up 5 bases and J gives up 3 bases, and the segment between their germline ends measures 23 bases. The germline V gene sets CDR1 to SGHVS and CDR2 to FQNEAQ. Sequenced material: naive CD4+ T cells from PBMCs. The meaning of the sample's cell subset or site label: CD45RA+ positively selected. This receptor was taken from a man between 18 and 29 years old in good health. Some clones in this sample may be carry-over from other donors' samples. The rearranged chain carries TRBV7-8 and TRBJ2-7; the D gene is tentatively TRBD1 or TRBD2, each matching 6 bases. The CDR3 sequence is CASSGRPGALMYYEQYF. The sequenced DNA is TGTGCCAGCAGCGGACGCCCGGGGGCCCTAATGTACTACGAGCAGTACTTC.